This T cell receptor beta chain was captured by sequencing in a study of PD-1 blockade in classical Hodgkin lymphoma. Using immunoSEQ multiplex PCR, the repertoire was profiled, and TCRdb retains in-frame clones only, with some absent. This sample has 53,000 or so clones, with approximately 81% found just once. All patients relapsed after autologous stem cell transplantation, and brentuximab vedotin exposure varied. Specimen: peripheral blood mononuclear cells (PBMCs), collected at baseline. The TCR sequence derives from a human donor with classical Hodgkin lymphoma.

CDR3 sequence: CASSQDPNRAANYGYTF. The CDR3 DNA is TGCGCCAGCAGCCAAGACCCCAACAGGGCAGCTAACTATGGCTACACCTTC. The chain has TRBV4-3 and TRBJ1-2; D possibly corresponds to TRBD1 (6 bases). Germline loops: CDR1 LGHNA, CDR2 YSLEER. V lost 0 bases to trimming and J lost 0 bases, with 14 bases between them. The CDR3 extends over 17 amino acids.